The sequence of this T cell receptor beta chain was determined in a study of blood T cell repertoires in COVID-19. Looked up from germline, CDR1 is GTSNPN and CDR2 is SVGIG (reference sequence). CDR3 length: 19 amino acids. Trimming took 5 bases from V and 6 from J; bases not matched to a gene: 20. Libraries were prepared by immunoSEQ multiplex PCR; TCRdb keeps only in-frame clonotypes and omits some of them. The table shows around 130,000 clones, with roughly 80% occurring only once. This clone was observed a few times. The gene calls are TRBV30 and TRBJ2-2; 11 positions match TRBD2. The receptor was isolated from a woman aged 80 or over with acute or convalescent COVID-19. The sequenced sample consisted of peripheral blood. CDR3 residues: CAWGPSRRLAGGRAGELFF. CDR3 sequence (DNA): TGTGCCTGGGGACCCTCCCGGCGATTAGCGGGGGGGCGAGCCGGGGAGCTGTTTTTT.